This T cell receptor beta chain comes out of a study of control samples from healthy donors and cancer patients. Sequencing used immunoSEQ multiplex PCR; TCRdb keeps in-frame clones, though not all of them. This table has some 99,000 clones, about nine tenths appearing once. This receptor was identified in a human donor in good health. The donor label of this sample is uncertain. Sequences were obtained from blood.

In nucleotides, the CDR3 is TGTGCCACCAGTGAATGGACAGGGGGCAAAGATACGCAGTATTTT. Translation gives CATSEWTGGKDTQYF. V gene TRBV24-1 combines with J gene TRBJ2-3; 11 nucleotides line up with TRBD1. Germline V lookup: CDR1 KGHDR, CDR2 SFDVKD. The trim removed 4 bases at V and 5 bases at J, leaving 4 bases unmatched. The CDR3 loop spans 15 amino acids.